Each of the 6 T cell receptor beta chains below was sequenced from the same sample in a study of blood T cell repertoires in COVID-19 (TCRdb year 2020). The library came from the immunoSEQ multiplex PCR assay. Not all clones reach the TCRdb copy of this immuneACCESS table, which keeps in-frame sequences only. Checked studies attribute under half of the gap to unresolved V genes and leave the rest unexplained. Recorded for this sample are some 330,000 clones; around 87% of them occurred a single time. The ten largest clones take up less than 2.5% of the sample. The specimen was PBMCs or T cells enriched from blood (not recorded which). The receptors stem from a man aged 35-49 years in a cohort exposed to, infected with or recovered from COVID-19 (not recorded which).

This clone was seen a few times. The chain combines TRBV27 with TRBJ1-2; D gene ambiguous. The CDR3 runs to 13 residues. Germline loops: CDR1 MNHEY, CDR2 SMNVEV (reference sequence). V was trimmed by 3 bases and J by 8 bases, leaving 13 bases between them. This chain's CDR3 is CASSFGPGSGYTF. CDR3 nucleotides: TGTGCCAGCAGTTTTGGCCCGGGGTCGGGCTACACCTTC.

The chain recombines TRBV24-1 with TRBJ2-1, with TRBD2 identical over 14 bases. This CDR3 is 16 amino acids long. Trimming at V came to 4 bases and at J to 8 bases, leaving 6 bases not matched to a gene. The germline V gene has CDR1 KGHDR and CDR2 SFDVKD. For the CDR3, the DNA is TGTGCCACCAGTGACCCCGGACTAGCGGGAGGAGATGAGCAGTTCTTC. Translation: CATSDPGLAGGDEQFF.

This clone appeared once. The V and J genes are TRBV7-8 and TRBJ1-2; no definite D call. Trimming took off 4 bases at V and 0 bases at J, with 9 bases between the two ends. The CDR3 contains 14 residues. Germline V CDR1 and CDR2: SGHVS, FQNEAQ. The CDR3 DNA reads TGTGCCAGCAGCTCCCCGGGTGCTAACTATGGCTACACCTTC. Translated: CASSSPGANYGYTF.

This chain links TRBV5-1 with TRBJ1-4, with 7 nucleotides matching TRBD1. Germline CDR1 is SGHRS and CDR2 is YFSETQ. Germline trimming cut 2 bases from V and 6 bases from J; bases unmatched to any gene: 7. There are 15 residues in the CDR3. This CDR3 is CASSFPGQGDEKLFF. In nucleotides, the CDR3 is TGCGCCAGCAGCTTTCCCGGCCAGGGGGATGAAAAACTGTTTTTT.

This rearrangement joins TRBV5-4 to TRBJ1-3; 12 bases are a match to TRBD1. Germline V gene lookup returns CDR1 SGHNT and CDR2 YYREEE (reference sequence). The J segment lost 4 bases and the V segment lost 4 bases, leaving 6 bases of the junction unmatched. The CDR3 loop spans 16 amino acids. CDR3 DNA sequence: TGTGCCAGCAGCAAGAGGGACAGGGGGCCGGGAAACACCATATATTTT. Its protein product is CASSKRDRGPGNTIYF.

This sequence joins TRBV6-5 and TRBJ2-6; D may be TRBD2 (5 bases). CDR1 is MNHEY and CDR2 is SVGAGI in the germline V gene. V was cut by 6 bases and J by 0 bases, with 9 bases left in between. The CDR3 sequence is 15 residues long. CDR3 nucleotide sequence: TGTGCCAGCAGACCCGGGGACTCTGGGGCCAACGTCCTGACTTTC. Protein: CASRPGDSGANVLTF.